These 20 T cell receptor beta chains share one sample of origin, sequenced in a study of post-analysis software for immune sequencing data. Notes on the study in general: Controls had lower frequencies than patients of five TRBV segments, which included TRBV5-6, TRBV5-1 and TRBV20-1.

Researchers reported that TCR beta cDNA libraries carried unique molecular identifiers. TCRdb redid the calling of the PCR reads with MiXCR, one entry per CDR3 protein. The data contain about 800,000 distinct CDR3 sequences, roughly 27% of them seen just once; the ten biggest clones take up 0.56%. No antigen has been identified for these receptors. The sequenced sample consisted of blood. The origin of the receptors is a girl aged 10 to 17 with multiple sclerosis.

In regard to this clonotype: The germline gene is not matched at one end of the junction; a read error may be the cause. V is TRBV4-2 and J is TRBJ2-1, with D perhaps TRBD1 or TRBD2 (5 bases each). The end of the DNA aligns better with TRBJ2-7, so the J call may be wrong. The germline gives CDR1 LGHNA, CDR2 YNFKEQ. The CDR3 is made up of 18 amino acids. This chain's CDR3 is CACSQDLLKGLGVNEQYF. The CDR3 nucleotides are TGTGCCTGCAGCCAAGATCTCCTGAAGGGCCTGGGGGTCAATGAGCAGTACTTC.

The J gene is TRBJ2-1, the V gene TRBV2; weak D call: TRBD2 (6 bases). Germline V lookup: CDR1 SNHLY, CDR2 FYNNEI. The CDR3 extends over 14 amino acids. V was pared by 7 bases and J by 0 bases, with 10 bases between. The CDR3 here is CASTPTSSYNEQFF. CDR3 sequence (DNA): TGTGCCAGCACTCCGACTAGCTCCTACAATGAGCAGTTCTTC. Combining the CDR3 with reference TRBV2 and TRBJ2-1 gives the whole variable domain EPEVTQTPSHQVTQMGQEVILRCVPISNHLYFYWYRQILGQKVEFLVSFYNNEISEKSEIFDDQFSVERPDGSNFTLKIRSTKLEDSAMYFCASTPTSSYNEQFFGPGTRLTVL.

There are a few counts of this clonotype. This sequence joins TRBV6-6 and TRBJ2-1; 9 bases line up with TRBD2. Germline assignment: CDR1 MNHNY and CDR2 SVGAGI (reference sequence). CDR3 length equals 17 residues. Losses at the gene ends were 4 bases for V and 9 bases for J; bases not matched to a gene: 16. The CDR3 nucleotides are TGTGCCAGCAGTTGCAAGGTTAGCGGGAGAGCGGCGGTTGAGCAGTTCTTC. Protein: CASSCKVSGRAAVEQFF.

The chain recombines TRBV18 with TRBJ2-1; TRBD2 aligns across 15 bases. This CDR3 spans 16 amino acids. Germline V gives CDR1 KGHSH, CDR2 LQKENI. J was trimmed by 10 bases and V by 2 bases; bases with no gene match: 6. The CDR3 reads CASSPRTSGRVREQFF. The CDR3 DNA is TGTGCCAGCTCACCAAGGACTAGCGGGAGGGTACGAGAGCAGTTCTTC.

The chain recombines TRBV6-2 or TRBV6-3 with TRBJ2-1; 9 positions match TRBD1. CDR1 and CDR2 (germline): MNHEY, SVGEGT. The CDR3 runs 16 residues. V shed 6 bases and J 6 bases; nucleotides not matched to a gene: 12. This CDR3 is CASRSPTGGYINEQFF. CDR3 bases: TGTGCCAGCAGGTCCCCGACAGGGGGTTACATCAATGAGCAGTTCTTC.

This sequence joins TRBV7-2 and TRBJ1-2; 7 bases fit TRBD1. CDR1 SGHTA and CDR2 FQGNSA come from the germline V gene. V was pared by 4 bases and J by 6 bases, with 17 bases of the junction left unmatched. There are 17 residues in the CDR3. The CDR3 DNA follows: TGTGCCAGCAGCTCGACCCCAGGGGGGGCAGGGGACGATGGCTACACCTTC. Protein sequence: CASSSTPGGAGDDGYTF.

This clonotype has only a few counts. The chain uses TRBV15 and TRBJ2-7; D might be TRBD1 or TRBD2, each matching 5 bases. The CDR3 sequence is 13 residues long. The V end was cut by 7 bases, the J end by 3 bases, with 13 bases between. Germline V CDR1 and CDR2: LNHNV, YYDKDF (reference sequence). CDR3 in DNA: TGTGCCACCAAAAGGGACGGAGGCTACGAGCAGTACTTC. It translates to CATKRDGGYEQYF.

This clonotype was seen a handful of times. The chain combines TRBV3-1 with TRBJ2-7; possibly TRBD2 for D (6 bases). CDR1 is LGHDT, CDR2 YNNKEL, per germline (reference sequence). The ends were cut back, 2 bases at V and 2 bases at J, with 13 bases in the middle. The CDR3 is made up of 15 amino acids. CDR3 residues: CASSQLPGLTYEQYF. CDR3 in DNA: TGTGCCAGCAGCCAATTACCGGGACTGACCTACGAGCAGTACTTC.

The V and J genes are TRBV6-5 and TRBJ2-1, with TRBD2 matching over 7 bases. V was clipped by 2 bases and J by 6 bases; unmatched bases: 16. Germline assignment: CDR1 MNHEY and CDR2 SVGAGI. This CDR3 is built from 18 residues. This chain's CDR3 is CASSYLLSLGGVFNEQFF. Written as DNA, the CDR3 is TGTGCCAGCAGTTACCTACTAAGTCTGGGAGGGGTATTCAATGAGCAGTTCTTC.

The J gene is TRBJ2-7, the V gene TRBV12-3 or TRBV12-4; 9 bases match TRBD1. The junction had 15 bases not matched to a gene; V was cut back by 6 bases and J by 6 bases. The CDR3 covers 16 residues. The chain's CDR3 is CASSPQFRDRVSEQYF. CDR3 nucleotides: TGTGCCAGCAGCCCACAATTCCGGGACAGGGTAAGCGAGCAGTACTTC.

This chain uses TRBV4-3 with TRBJ1-1, with 8 bases aligning to TRBD1. The CDR3 is 17 amino acids. The V gene end was trimmed by 6 bases and the J gene end by 0 bases; junction bases not matched to a gene: 12. Germline-derived CDR1 and CDR2 are LGHNA and YSLEER. The CDR3 nucleotides are TGCGCCAGCAGTCAGGGGACAGGCCCGCCTTTGAACACTGAAGCTTTCTTT. Residues: CASSQGTGPPLNTEAFF.

There are many counts of this clonotype. This chain connects TRBV7-2 to TRBJ2-5, with a possible D match to TRBD1 (5 bases). Germline V gives CDR1 SGHTA, CDR2 FQGNSA. V was clipped by 3 bases and J by 2 bases, with 13 bases between them. The CDR3 extends over 15 amino acids. CDR3 DNA sequence: TGTGCCAGCAGCTTTGATGGCAGGGAACAAGAGACCCAGTACTTC. Its translation is CASSFDGREQETQYF.

This sequence joins TRBV20-1 and TRBJ1-2, with a possible D match to TRBD1 (5 bases). Germline CDR1 reads DFQATT; CDR2 reads SNEGSKA (reference sequence). Trimming took off 2 bases at V and 8 bases at J, with 12 bases between the two ends. The CDR3 totals 12 residues. The CDR3 region is CSARFGTGGYTF. The DNA for the CDR3 is TGCAGTGCTAGATTCGGGACCGGAGGCTACACCTTC.

This clonotype has a count of ten or more. The chain recombines TRBV7-2 with TRBJ1-4, with no clear D. Germline-derived CDR1 and CDR2 are SGHTA and FQGNSA. Deletions cut 5 bases from V and 8 bases from J, with 9 bases between. The CDR3 has 12 amino acids. The CDR3 coding sequence is TGTGCCAGCAGCCTCCCCGGCGAAAAACTGTTTTTT. Amino acids: CASSLPGEKLFF.

The chain carries TRBV4-3 and TRBJ1-2, with D perhaps TRBD1 (6 bases). Germline-derived CDR1 and CDR2 are LGHNA and YSLEER. Trimming left V 0 bases short and J 4 bases short, with 15 bases between. The CDR3 has 16 residues. DNA for the CDR3: TGCGCCAGCAGCCAAGAGGGTGGGGGGGCGCCCTATGGCTACACCTTC. It encodes CASSQEGGGAPYGYTF.

The V gene is TRBV29-1, the J gene TRBJ1-1, with TRBD1 as a possible D gene (5 bases). The CDR3 extends over 12 amino acids. Trimming stripped 7 bases from V and 6 bases from J, with 15 bases between. CDR1 is SQVTM and CDR2 is ANQGSEA in the germline V gene. CDR3 nucleotide sequence: TGCAGCGCCCAGGGCGAGAGGGCTGAAGCTTTCTTT. It specifies CSAQGERAEAFF.

This chain connects TRBV7-2 to TRBJ1-2; 9 nucleotides line up with TRBD1. The CDR3 has 14 amino acids. Germline V CDR1 and CDR2: SGHTA, FQGNSA. V was clipped by 3 bases and J by 7 bases; unmatched bases: 6. The CDR3 reads CASSFRGQGSGYTF. For the CDR3, the DNA is TGTGCCAGCAGCTTTCGGGGACAGGGTAGTGGCTACACCTTC.

The rearrangement links TRBV15 to TRBJ2-7, with 7 bases that match TRBD2. Germline CDR1 and CDR2: LNHNV and YYDKDF (reference sequence). J lost 0 bases, V lost 0 bases, and 8 bases had no gene match. The CDR3 extends over 17 amino acids. CDR3 amino acids: CATSRDREGSSSYEQYF. CDR3 DNA: TGTGCCACCAGCAGAGATAGGGAGGGATCAAGCTCCTACGAGCAGTACTTC.

This chain connects TRBV20-1 to TRBJ2-2; TRBD2 matches 9 bases. The CDR3 runs 13 residues. Germline V gene data show CDR1 as DFQATT and CDR2 as SNEGSKA (reference sequence). The CDR3 DNA is TGCAGCGCTTCTAGCGGGAAAACCGGGGAGCTGTTTTTT. Residues: CSASSGKTGELFF.

The J gene is TRBJ2-7, the V gene TRBV15; D possibly corresponds to TRBD1 (5 bases). V lost 0 bases to trimming and J lost 2 bases, with 11 bases between them. The CDR3 runs to 15 residues. In germline, CDR1 is LNHNV, CDR2 YYDKDF (reference sequence). The CDR3 protein is CATSRDQDSPYEQYF. CDR3 coding DNA: TGTGCCACCAGCAGAGATCAAGACAGCCCCTACGAGCAGTACTTC.